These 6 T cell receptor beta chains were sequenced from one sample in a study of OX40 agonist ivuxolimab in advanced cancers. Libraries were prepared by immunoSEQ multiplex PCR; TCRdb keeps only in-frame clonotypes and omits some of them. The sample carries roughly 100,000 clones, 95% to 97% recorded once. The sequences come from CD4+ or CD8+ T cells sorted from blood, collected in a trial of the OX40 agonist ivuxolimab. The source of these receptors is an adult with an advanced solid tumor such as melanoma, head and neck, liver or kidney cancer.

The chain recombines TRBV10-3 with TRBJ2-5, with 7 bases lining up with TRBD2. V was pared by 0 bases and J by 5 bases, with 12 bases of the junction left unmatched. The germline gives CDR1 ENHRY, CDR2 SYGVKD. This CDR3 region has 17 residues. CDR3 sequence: CAISESSRASGGETQYF. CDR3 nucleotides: TGTGCCATCAGTGAGTCAAGTAGGGCTAGCGGAGGGGAGACCCAGTACTTC.

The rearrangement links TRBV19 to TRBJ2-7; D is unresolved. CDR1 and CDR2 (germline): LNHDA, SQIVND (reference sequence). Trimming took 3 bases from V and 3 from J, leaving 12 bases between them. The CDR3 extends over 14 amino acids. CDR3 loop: CASSILGRIYEQYF. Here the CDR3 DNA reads TGTGCCAGTAGTATTCTTGGACGGATCTACGAGCAGTACTTC.

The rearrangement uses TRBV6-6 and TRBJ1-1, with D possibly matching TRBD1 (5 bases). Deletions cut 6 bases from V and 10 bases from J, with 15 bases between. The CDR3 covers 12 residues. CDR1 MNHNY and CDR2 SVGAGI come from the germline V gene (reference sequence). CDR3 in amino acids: CASSLGPGGAFF. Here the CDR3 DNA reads TGTGCCAGCAGCTTAGGTCCGGGGGGAGCTTTCTTT.

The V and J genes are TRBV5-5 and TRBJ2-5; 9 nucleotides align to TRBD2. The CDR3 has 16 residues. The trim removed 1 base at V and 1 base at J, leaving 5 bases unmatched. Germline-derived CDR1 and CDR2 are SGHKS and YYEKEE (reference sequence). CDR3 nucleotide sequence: TGTGCCAGCAGCTTGTCCCCTAGCGGGGTCCAAGAGACCCAGTACTTC. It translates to CASSLSPSGVQETQYF.

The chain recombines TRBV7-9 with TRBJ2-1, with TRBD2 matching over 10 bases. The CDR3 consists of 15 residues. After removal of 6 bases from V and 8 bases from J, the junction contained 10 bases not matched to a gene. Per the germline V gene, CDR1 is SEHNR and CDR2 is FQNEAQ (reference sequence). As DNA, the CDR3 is TGTGCCAGCAGTGCCCTAGCGGGAGTTACCGATGAGCAGTTCTTC. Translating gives CASSALAGVTDEQFF.

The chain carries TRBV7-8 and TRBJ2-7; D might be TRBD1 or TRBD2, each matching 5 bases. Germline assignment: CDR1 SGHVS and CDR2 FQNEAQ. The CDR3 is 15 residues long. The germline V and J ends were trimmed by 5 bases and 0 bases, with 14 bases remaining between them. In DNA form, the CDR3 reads TGTGCCAGCAGCCAGGGACCGGGGCTCTCCTACGAGCAGTACTTC. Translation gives CASSQGPGLSYEQYF.